What follows are 30 T cell receptor beta chains derived from one specimen sequenced in a study of T-cell memory formation after mild COVID-19. TCRdb fed the 5' RACE reads into MiXCR, producing one record per CDR3 protein. The data hold about half a million distinct CDR3 sequences, with over 15% observed a single time. Input material: PBMCs or a T cell subset sorted from them (not recorded which). The receptors come from an adult woman who had mild COVID-19 (a few samples of this study predate the infection). Cell type and time point are not known.

The CDR3 here is CASSVGRREETQYF. Written as DNA, the CDR3 is TGTGCCAGCAGCGTAGGTCGAAGGGAAGAGACCCAGTACTTC. The chain links TRBV9 to TRBJ2-5; D gene ambiguous. V shed 0 bases and J shed 3 bases, with 9 bases lying between them. The germline gives CDR1 SGDLS, CDR2 YYNGEE. The CDR3 extends over 14 amino acids.

This clonotype turned up a few times. The V call is TRBV7-9, the J call TRBJ2-1, with D tentatively TRBD2 (5 bases). Germline V CDR1 and CDR2: SEHNR, FQNEAQ (reference sequence). The CDR3 has 14 amino acids. Deletions cut 2 bases from V and 4 bases from J, with 9 bases between. The CDR3 coding sequence is TGTGCCAGCAGCTTAATAACTAGGTACAATGAGCAGTTCTTC. This sequence encodes CASSLITRYNEQFF.

This clonotype turned up a few times. CDR3 amino acids: CASSPGPLSGSGYTF. The DNA for the CDR3 is TGTGCCAGCAGCCCCGGACCCCTAAGCGGGTCTGGCTACACCTTC. The chain couples TRBV11-3 to TRBJ1-2; no clear D. Per the germline V gene, CDR1 is SGHNT and CDR2 is YENEEA. This CDR3 is 15 amino acids long. The ends were cut back, 5 bases at V and 7 bases at J, with 20 bases in the middle.

At least ten counts were recorded for this clonotype. V and J are TRBV5-1 and TRBJ1-2; D is uncertain. Germline values: CDR1 SGHRS, CDR2 YFSETQ. The CDR3 consists of 15 residues. Between the trimmed V and J ends, which lost 3 bases and 5 bases, there was a span of 17 bases. CDR3 in DNA: TGCGCCAGCAGCTCCTCCGGCTCTCTTGGATATGGCTACACCTTC. Translation: CASSSSGSLGYGYTF.

V is TRBV5-1 and J is TRBJ2-2; the D gene could be TRBD1 or TRBD2 (5 bases each). Germline V lookup: CDR1 SGHRS, CDR2 YFSETQ. The CDR3 runs 17 residues. V dropped 4 bases and J dropped 7 bases, with 23 bases sitting between them. This chain's CDR3 is CASSRGPHVGVSGELFF. CDR3 sequence (DNA): TGCGCCAGCAGCAGGGGACCCCATGTGGGGGTTAGCGGGGAGCTGTTTTTT. Based on the CDR3 plus reference TRBV5-1 and TRBJ2-2, the full variable domain is KAGVTQTPRYLIKTRGQQVTLSCSPISGHRSVSWYQQTPGQGLQFLFEYFSETQRNKGNFPGRFSGRQFSNSRSEMNVSTLELGDSALYLCASSRGPHVGVSGELFFGEGSRLTVL.

This clonotype was counted a few times. This chain uses TRBV10-3 with TRBJ1-2; tentatively, D is TRBD1 (5 bases). This CDR3 has 14 residues. Trimming removed 4 bases from V and 4 bases from J, with 13 bases in between. Germline CDR1 reads ENHRY; CDR2 reads SYGVKD. The chain's CDR3 is CAISGQGSGYGYTF. CDR3 bases: TGTGCCATCAGTGGTCAGGGCAGCGGCTATGGCTACACCTTC.

This clonotype was picked up a small number of times. The chain recombines TRBV12-3 or TRBV12-4 with TRBJ2-7; maybe TRBD1 (6 bases). Trimming left V 4 bases short and J 3 bases short, with 10 bases between. This CDR3 contains 13 residues. The CDR3 nucleotides read TGTGCCAGCAGTTGGACAGTCCTCTACGAGCAGTACTTC. It yields the protein CASSWTVLYEQYF.

This clonotype has more than one count but fewer than ten. The chain joins TRBV9 to TRBJ2-5, with TRBD2 identical over 7 bases. CDR1 SGDLS and CDR2 YYNGEE come from the germline V gene. After removal of 3 bases from V and 4 bases from J, the junction contained 6 bases not matched to a gene. The CDR3 is 14 residues long. In nucleotides, the CDR3 is TGTGCCAGCAGCGCAAGCGGGGAACGAGAGACCCAGTACTTC. This encodes CASSASGERETQYF. The full variable domain, completed using reference TRBV9 and TRBJ2-5, is DSGVTQTPKHLITATGQRVTLRCSPRSGDLSVYWYQQSLDQGLQFLIQYYNGEERAKGNILERFSAQQFPDLHSELNLSSLELGDSALYFCASSASGERETQYFGPGTRLLVL.

The chain employs TRBV27 and TRBJ2-7; TRBD2 agrees at 9 bases. The germline V gene has CDR1 MNHEY and CDR2 SMNVEV (reference sequence). This CDR3 spans 15 amino acids. The ends lost 1 base at V and 5 bases at J; junction bases unmatched: 6. Written as DNA, the CDR3 is TGTGCCAGCAGTTTATATATAGCGGGAGTAGACGAGCAGTACTTC. This translates into CASSLYIAGVDEQYF.

This clonotype occurred a few times. The chain combines TRBV11-2 with TRBJ2-7, with D maybe TRBD2 (6 bases). The CDR3 has 14 residues. CDR1 and CDR2 (germline): SGHAT, FQNNGV. The ends were cut back, 5 bases at V and 0 bases at J, with 11 bases in the middle. DNA for the CDR3: TGTGCCAGCAGCCCTAAGCGGGCCTCCTACGAGCAGTACTTC. Protein product: CASSPKRASYEQYF.

The J gene is TRBJ2-5, the V gene TRBV7-2, with TRBD2 matching 7 bases. CDR1 and CDR2 (germline): SGHTA, FQGNSA. The CDR3 is 15 amino acids. V lost 4 bases to trimming and J lost 1 base; unmatched junction nucleotides: 6. CDR3 in amino acids: CASSSTLAGQETQYF. Here the CDR3 DNA reads TGTGCCAGCAGCTCTACGTTAGCGGGCCAAGAGACCCAGTACTTC. Full variable domain (outside the CDR3, taken from reference TRBV7-2 and TRBJ2-5): GAGVSQSPSNKVTEKGKDVELRCDPISGHTALYWYRQSLGQGLEFLIYFQGNSAPDKSGLPSDRFSAERTGGSVSTLTIQRTQQEDSAVYLCASSSTLAGQETQYFGPGTRLLVL.

This chain joins TRBV3-1 and TRBJ1-1; maybe TRBD1 (6 bases). CDR1 is LGHDT, CDR2 YNNKEL, per germline (reference sequence). The ends were cut back, 6 bases at V and 4 bases at J, with 12 bases in the middle. The CDR3 totals 13 residues. Written as DNA, the CDR3 is TGTGCCAGCAGTCCGCAGGGGAGCACTGAAGCTTTCTTT. Protein product: CASSPQGSTEAFF.

This clonotype appeared many times. This chain uses TRBV7-6 with TRBJ2-2; D not certain. CDR1 and CDR2 from the germline V gene are SGHVS and FNYEAQ. V shed 1 base and J shed 4 bases, with 4 bases lying between them. The CDR3 spans 13 residues. The CDR3: CASSLEITGELFF. The CDR3 nucleotides are TGTGCCAGCAGCTTAGAAATCACCGGGGAGCTGTTTTTT.

The chain recombines TRBV5-1 with TRBJ1-4, with D uncertain. The ends were cut back, 4 bases at V and 3 bases at J, with 1 base in the middle. CDR1 and CDR2 (germline): SGHRS, YFSETQ. CDR3 length equals 11 residues. This chain's CDR3 is CASSANEKLFF. CDR3 nucleotides: TGCGCCAGCAGCGCTAATGAAAAACTGTTTTTT.

The gene calls are TRBV11-2 and TRBJ1-2; D gene unclear. The CDR3 is 12 residues long. Per germline, CDR1 SGHAT and CDR2 FQNNGV. Trimming stripped 4 bases from V and 6 bases from J, with 9 bases between. CDR3 bases: TGTGCCAGCAGCTCGGAGGGAGATGGCTACACCTTC. Translating gives CASSSEGDGYTF. Full variable domain (outside the CDR3, taken from reference TRBV11-2 and TRBJ1-2): EAGVAQSPRYKIIEKRQSVAFWCNPISGHATLYWYQQILGQGPKLLIQFQNNGVVDDSQLPKDRFSAERLKGVDSTLKIQPAKLEDSAVYLCASSSEGDGYTFGSGTRLTVV.

This clonotype was seen a few times. This rearrangement joins TRBV5-1 to TRBJ2-2; the match to TRBD2 covers 7 bases. V gave up 4 bases and J gave up 2 bases; unmatched junction bases: 5. The V gene's germline CDR1 is SGHRS and CDR2 YFSETQ. The CDR3 extends over 15 amino acids. This chain's CDR3 is CASSLAAGNTGELFF. In nucleotides, the CDR3 is TGCGCCAGCAGCCTCGCAGCGGGAAACACCGGGGAGCTGTTTTTT.

The CDR3 bases are TGTGCCAGCTCACCACGTAACGAGGGGGCTGGCTACACCTTC. It codes for CASSPRNEGAGYTF. The chain is built from TRBV18 and TRBJ1-2; 7 nucleotides align to TRBD1. Trimming took 1 base from V and 7 from J; bases not matched to a gene: 6. There are 14 residues in the CDR3. Germline assignment: CDR1 KGHSH and CDR2 LQKENI.

The rearrangement uses TRBV25-1 and TRBJ1-5; 7 nucleotides match TRBD1. Germline V lookup: CDR1 MGHDK, CDR2 SYGVNS. The CDR3 is 13 amino acids. V lost 8 bases and J lost 5; bases outside the gene matches: 6. The CDR3 DNA reads as TGTGCCAGCCGACAGGGACGCGATCAGCCCCAGCATTTT. Its protein product is CASRQGRDQPQHF.

The chain employs TRBV3-1 and TRBJ1-2, with TRBD1 matching 7 bases. The J segment lost 5 bases and the V segment lost 0 bases, leaving 6 bases of the junction unmatched. The CDR3 covers 15 residues. CDR1 and CDR2 (germline): LGHDT, YNNKEL (reference sequence). CDR3 nucleotides: TGTGCCAGCAGCCAAGATGCAGGGGGTCGGTATGGCTACACCTTC. Amino acids: CASSQDAGGRYGYTF.

The V and J genes are TRBV7-9 and TRBJ2-2; D may be TRBD1 or TRBD2 (5 bases each). Trimming shortened V by 7 bases and J by 1 base, and 10 bases separated the two germline ends. The CDR3 loop spans 14 amino acids. Germline CDR1 is SEHNR and CDR2 is FQNEAQ (reference sequence). The CDR3 bases are TGTGCCAGCATGTGGGGGAAGAACACCGGGGAGCTGTTTTTT. This sequence encodes CASMWGKNTGELFF.

In this sample, this clonotype turned up many times. The J gene is TRBJ1-1, the V gene TRBV7-9; 9 bases are a match to TRBD1. Germline V gene lookup returns CDR1 SEHNR and CDR2 FQNEAQ (reference sequence). The V and J ends lost 5 bases and 7 bases, in that order; junction bases with no gene match: 5. This CDR3 has 13 amino acids. CDR3 in DNA: TGTGCCAGCAGCCCAGGGACAGGGCTTGAAGCTTTCTTT. It encodes CASSPGTGLEAFF.

The CDR3 sequence: CASSEHKGLAGNTQYF. CDR3 DNA sequence: TGTGCCAGCAGTGAACATAAGGGCCTAGCGGGGAATACGCAGTATTTT. The V gene is TRBV2, the J gene TRBJ2-3, with 9 nucleotides matching TRBD2. CDR3 length equals 16 residues. V shed 2 bases and J 7 bases; nucleotides not matched to a gene: 10. Germline V gene lookup returns CDR1 SNHLY and CDR2 FYNNEI.

This clonotype has a handful of counts. J is TRBJ2-1 and V is TRBV11-1; D remains unclear. V shed 2 bases and J shed 8 bases, with 16 bases lying between them. Germline-derived CDR1 and CDR2 are SGHAT and FQDESV (reference sequence). The CDR3 is made up of 15 amino acids. The CDR3 sequence: CASSLRPINSDEQFF. CDR3 coding DNA: TGTGCCAGCAGCTTACGACCGATCAACAGCGATGAGCAGTTCTTC.

This clonotype was picked up a small number of times. This rearrangement joins TRBV4-3 to TRBJ1-1, with a possible D match to TRBD1 (6 bases). Trimming pared 8 bases from V and 7 bases from J, leaving 17 bases between. CDR3 length equals 13 residues. Germline V CDR1 and CDR2: LGHNA, YSLEER. The CDR3 region has the DNA TGCGCCAGCGGGGATCAGGGGACTATTGAAGCTTTCTTT. Amino acids: CASGDQGTIEAFF.

The chain combines TRBV7-9 with TRBJ1-1; 7 positions match TRBD1. Germline trimming cut 5 bases from V and 2 bases from J; bases unmatched to any gene: 14. Germline-derived CDR1 and CDR2 are SEHNR and FQNEAQ (reference sequence). The CDR3 has 17 amino acids. The CDR3 DNA is TGTGCCAGCAGCCCCCCGGGACAGACACCCGTAAACACTGAAGCTTTCTTT. Amino acids: CASSPPGQTPVNTEAFF. The full variable domain, in which reference TRBV7-9 and TRBJ1-1 provide the parts outside the CDR3, is DTGVSQNPRHKITKRGQNVTFRCDPISEHNRLYWYRQTLGQGPEFLTYFQNEAQLEKSRLLSDRFSAERPKGSFSTLEIQRTEQGDSAMYLCASSPPGQTPVNTEAFFGQGTRLTVV.

V and J are TRBV2 and TRBJ1-2; TRBD1 is a possible D gene (5 bases). Trimming shortened V by 7 bases and J by 4 bases, and 10 bases separated the two germline ends. CDR3 length equals 12 residues. Germline V CDR1 and CDR2: SNHLY, FYNNEI. This chain's CDR3 is CASKGQAYGYTF. CDR3 DNA: TGTGCCAGCAAAGGACAAGCCTATGGCTACACCTTC. Full variable domain (remainder filled in from reference TRBV2 and TRBJ1-2): EPEVTQTPSHQVTQMGQEVILRCVPISNHLYFYWYRQILGQKVEFLVSFYNNEISEKSEIFDDQFSVERPDGSNFTLKIRSTKLEDSAMYFCASKGQAYGYTFGSGTRLTVV.

The CDR3 coding sequence is TGTGCCAGCGGGGGGACCCTCGATCCGAACACCGGGGAGCTGTTTTTT. This gives the protein CASGGTLDPNTGELFF. V gene TRBV12-3 or TRBV12-4 combines with J gene TRBJ2-2, with D perhaps matching TRBD2 (6 bases). This CDR3 contains 16 residues. V shed 8 bases and J shed 0 bases, with 16 bases lying between them.

This clonotype appeared a few times. The rearrangement joins TRBV6-5 to TRBJ2-3, with 11 bases that match TRBD2. V lost 0 bases to trimming and J lost 2 bases; unmatched junction nucleotides: 4. This CDR3 region has 17 residues. Germline V lookup: CDR1 MNHEY, CDR2 SVGAGI. CDR3 DNA: TGTGCCAGCAGTTACTCGATACTAGCGGGAGCCACAGATACGCAGTATTTT. Translation gives CASSYSILAGATDTQYF.

The genes are TRBV19 and TRBJ1-1, with a tentative D call TRBD1 (5 bases). The CDR3 runs 15 residues. Germline V gene lookup returns CDR1 LNHDA and CDR2 SQIVND (reference sequence). V was shortened by 3 bases and J by 6 bases, with 17 bases between the two germline ends. CDR3 nucleotides: TGTGCCAGTAGTATCGCCGGGATAAGGGGTGCTGAAGCTTTCTTT. This codes for CASSIAGIRGAEAFF.

The rearrangement links TRBV3-1 to TRBJ2-2, with TRBD2 identical over 10 bases. Losses at the gene ends were 1 base for V and 6 bases for J; bases not matched to a gene: 2. The germline gives CDR1 LGHDT, CDR2 YNNKEL (reference sequence). The CDR3 runs 15 residues. Here the CDR3 DNA reads TGTGCCAGCAGCCAAGGGCTAGCGGGGGCCGGGGAGCTGTTTTTT. The encoded protein is CASSQGLAGAGELFF.